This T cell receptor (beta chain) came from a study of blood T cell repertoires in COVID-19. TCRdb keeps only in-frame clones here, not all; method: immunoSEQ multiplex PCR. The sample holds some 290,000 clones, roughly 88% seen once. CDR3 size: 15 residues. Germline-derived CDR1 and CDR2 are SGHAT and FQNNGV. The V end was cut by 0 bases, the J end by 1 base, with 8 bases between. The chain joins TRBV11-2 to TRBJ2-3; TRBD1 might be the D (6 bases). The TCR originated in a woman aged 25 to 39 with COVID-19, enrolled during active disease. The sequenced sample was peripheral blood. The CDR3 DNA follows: TGTGCCAGCAGCTTAGATGGACAGCGCACAGATACGCAGTATTTT. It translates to CASSLDGQRTDTQYF.